This T cell receptor (beta chain) was sequenced for a study of post-analysis software for immune sequencing data. About the research overall: Disease trajectories encompassed relapsing-remitting, secondary progressive and progressive-relapsing multiple sclerosis.

Turning to this clonotype: Its specificity is not known.

Findings of the study overall: Among roughly 5 TRBV segments more frequent in patients than controls were TRBV5-6, TRBV5-1 and TRBV20-1. Diversity measured as normalized Chao1 was significantly lower in multiple sclerosis patients than in controls.

The CDR3 has 15 amino acids. The V gene lost 3 bases and the J gene lost 5 bases, with 14 bases spanning the gap. CDR1 is SEHNR and CDR2 is FQNEAQ in the germline V gene (reference sequence). Unique molecular identifiers were built into the TCR beta cDNA libraries. TCRdb ran MiXCR on the PCR reads and lists one entry per CDR3 protein. The sample consists of roughly 650,000 distinct CDR3 sequences, around 64% of them appearing once. The sample taken for sequencing was blood. The TCR sequence derives from a girl aged 2 to 9 with multiple sclerosis. This rearrangement joins TRBV7-9 to TRBJ2-1, with D possibly called TRBD1 or TRBD2 (5 bases each). CDR3: CASSLLFRDDNEQFF. CDR3 coding DNA: TGTGCCAGCAGCTTGTTGTTCCGGGACGACAATGAGCAGTTCTTC.